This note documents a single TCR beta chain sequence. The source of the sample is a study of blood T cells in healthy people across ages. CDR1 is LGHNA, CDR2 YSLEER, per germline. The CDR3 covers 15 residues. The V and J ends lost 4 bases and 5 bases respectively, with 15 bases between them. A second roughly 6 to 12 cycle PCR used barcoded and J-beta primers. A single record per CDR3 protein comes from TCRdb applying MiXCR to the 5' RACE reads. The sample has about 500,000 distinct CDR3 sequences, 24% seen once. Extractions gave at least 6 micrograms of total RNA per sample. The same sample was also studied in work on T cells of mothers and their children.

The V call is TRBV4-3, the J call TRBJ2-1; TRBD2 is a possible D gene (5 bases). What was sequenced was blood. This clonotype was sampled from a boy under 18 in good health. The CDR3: CASSLLFEGDNEQFF. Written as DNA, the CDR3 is TGCGCCAGCAGCCTTCTTTTTGAGGGCGACAATGAGCAGTTCTTC.